The present T cell receptor (beta chain) was sequenced within a study of cytomegalovirus exposure and HLA in healthy donors. Each donor was nominally healthy when sampled (though unrecorded immune exposures were likely). Study-level results: A later analysis showed HLA-associated TCR beta chains outstripping equally common others in clonal expansion.

The CDR3 has 11 amino acids. Trimming removed 8 bases from V and 8 bases from J, with 12 bases in between. The germline V gene has CDR1 SGHNT and CDR2 YENEEA. About this clone itself: Its antigen is still unknown.

With 60 Vbeta and 13 Jbeta primers, the PCR was carried out. The assay was immunoSEQ multiplex PCR, and TCRdb's table has in-frame clones only and misses some. The sample includes 150,000 or so clones, approximately 73% seen only once; the top ten take less than 11%. This chain connects TRBV11-3 to TRBJ1-1; tentative D call: TRBD1 (5 bases). The TCR comes from a man younger than 40 in good health and CMV-seropositive. Sequenced input: PBMCs. The CDR3 here is CASAHWGEAFF. CDR3 coding DNA: TGTGCCAGCGCTCACTGGGGCGAAGCTTTCTTT.